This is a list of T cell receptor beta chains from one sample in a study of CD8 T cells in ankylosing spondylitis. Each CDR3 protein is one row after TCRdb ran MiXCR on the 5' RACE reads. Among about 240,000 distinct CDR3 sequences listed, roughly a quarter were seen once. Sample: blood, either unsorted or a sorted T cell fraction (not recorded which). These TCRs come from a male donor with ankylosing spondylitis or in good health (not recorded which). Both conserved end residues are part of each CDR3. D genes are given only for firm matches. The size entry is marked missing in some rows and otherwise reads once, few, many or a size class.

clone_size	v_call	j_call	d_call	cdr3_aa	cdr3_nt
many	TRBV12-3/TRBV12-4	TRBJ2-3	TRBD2	CASSWGTSGGADTQYF	TGTGCCAGCAGTTGGGGGACTAGCGGGGGGGCAGATACGCAGTATTTT
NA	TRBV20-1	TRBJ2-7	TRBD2	CSARDTGGAYEQYF	TGCAGTGCTAGAGATACGGGAGGAGCCTACGAGCAGTACTTC
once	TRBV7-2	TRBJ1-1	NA	CASSLTGVRTEAFF	TGTGCCAGCAGCTTAACGGGGGTAAGGACTGAAGCTTTCTTT
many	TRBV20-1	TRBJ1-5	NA	CSAARSGGGDQPQHF	TGCAGTGCTGCCCGGTCGGGCGGGGGGGATCAGCCCCAGCATTTT
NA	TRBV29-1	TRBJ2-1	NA	CSVDHRGNYNNEQFF	TGCAGCGTTGACCACCGGGGGAATTATAACAATGAGCAGTTCTTC
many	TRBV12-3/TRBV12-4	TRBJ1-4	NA	CASSSPHGATNEKLFF	TGTGCCAGCAGTTCCCCACATGGGGCAACTAATGAAAAACTGTTTTTT
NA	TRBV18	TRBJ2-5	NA	CASSMDFMETQYF	TGTGCCAGCTCGATGGACTTTATGGAGACCCAGTACTTC
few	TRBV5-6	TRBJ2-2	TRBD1	CASSHPNRGGNTGELFF	TGTGCCAGCAGCCACCCTAACAGGGGTGGGAACACCGGGGAGCTGTTTTTT
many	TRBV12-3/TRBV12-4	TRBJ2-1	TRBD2	CASSFQRGEDEQFF	TGTGCCAGCAGTTTCCAGCGGGGGGAGGATGAGCAGTTCTTC
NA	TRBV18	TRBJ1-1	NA	CASAGTQNTEAFF	TGTGCCAGCGCCGGGACACAGAACACTGAAGCTTTCTTT
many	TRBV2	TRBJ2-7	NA	CASSEWGVRRYEQYF	TGTGCCAGCAGTGAATGGGGGGTCCGGCGCTACGAGCAGTACTTC
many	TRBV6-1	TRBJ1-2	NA	CASRLSGTNYGYTF	TGTGCCAGCAGGCTGTCGGGGACGAACTATGGCTACACCTTC
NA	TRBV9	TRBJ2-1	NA	CASSVESGAYNEQFF	TGTGCCAGCAGCGTAGAGTCGGGGGCTTACAATGAGCAGTTCTTC
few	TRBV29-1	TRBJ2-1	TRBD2	CSVETSGVYNEQFF	TGCAGCGTTGAAACTAGCGGGGTTTACAATGAGCAGTTCTTC
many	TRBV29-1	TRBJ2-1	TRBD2	CSVGFLAGVSSSYNEQFF	TGCAGCGTTGGGTTTCTAGCGGGGGTCAGTAGCTCCTACAATGAGCAGTTCTTC
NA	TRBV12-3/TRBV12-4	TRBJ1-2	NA	CASSSWRNYGYTF	TGTGCCAGCAGTTCGTGGAGGAACTATGGCTACACCTTC
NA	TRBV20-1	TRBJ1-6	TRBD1	CSAITQGAQGSPLHF	TGCAGTGCTATTACACAGGGGGCACAAGGGTCACCCCTCCACTTT
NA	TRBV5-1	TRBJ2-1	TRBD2	CASSLGPRGGDSYNEQFF	TGCGCCAGTTCTCTGGGGCCTCGCGGGGGAGACTCCTACAATGAGCAGTTCTTC
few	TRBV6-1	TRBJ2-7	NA	CASSRGQFYEQYF	TGTGCCAGCAGCCGCGGACAGTTCTACGAGCAGTACTTC
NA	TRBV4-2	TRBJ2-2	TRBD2	CASSPGGTIFTGELFF	TGTGCCAGCAGCCCTGGGGGGACTATCTTTACCGGGGAGCTGTTTTTT
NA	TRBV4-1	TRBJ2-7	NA	CASSHSPGRSRSGIYEQYF	TGCGCCAGCAGCCACAGCCCGGGACGTTCGCGAAGTGGGATATACGAGCAGTACTTC
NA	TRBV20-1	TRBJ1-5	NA	CSARDDGRLGPQHF	TGCAGTGCTAGAGATGACGGTCGGCTGGGGCCCCAGCATTTT
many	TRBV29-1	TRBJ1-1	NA	CSAGAKGGTLYTEAFF	TGCAGCGCCGGCGCGAAGGGAGGGACCCTTTACACTGAAGCTTTCTTT
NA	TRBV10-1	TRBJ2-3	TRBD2	CASSESAGGTTDTQYF	TGCGCCAGCAGTGAGTCGGCGGGGGGCACTACAGATACGCAGTATTTT
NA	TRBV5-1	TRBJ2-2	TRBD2	CASSLAPPGRGFAGRNTGELFF	TGCGCCAGCAGCTTGGCCCCCCCAGGGCGGGGGTTTGCGGGAAGAAACACCGGGGAGCTGTTTTTT
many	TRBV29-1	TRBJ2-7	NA	CSVLDFIYEQYF	TGCAGCGTTCTAGACTTCATCTACGAGCAGTACTTC
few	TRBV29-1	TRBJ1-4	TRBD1	CSVETGGEKLFF	TGCAGCGTTGAGACAGGGGGTGAAAAACTGTTTTTT
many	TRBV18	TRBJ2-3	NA	CASSPRPSDTQYF	TGTGCCAGCTCACCGCGTCCGTCAGATACGCAGTATTTT
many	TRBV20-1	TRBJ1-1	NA	CSARRGRLTEAFF	TGCAGTGCTAGACGGGGACGTCTCACTGAAGCTTTCTTT
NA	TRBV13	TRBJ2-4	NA	CASSPGARAKNIQYF	TGTGCCAGCAGCCCGGGGGCAAGGGCCAAAAACATTCAGTACTTC
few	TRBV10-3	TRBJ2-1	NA	CAIRDSPNNEQFF	TGTGCCATTCGGGACTCCCCCAACAATGAGCAGTTCTTC
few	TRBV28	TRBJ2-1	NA	CASSRHPNEQFF	TGTGCCAGCAGCAGACACCCCAATGAGCAGTTCTTC
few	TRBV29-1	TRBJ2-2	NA	CSAEGMNTGELFF	TGCAGCGCTGAGGGGATGAACACCGGGGAGCTGTTTTTT
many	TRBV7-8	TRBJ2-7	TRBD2	CASSSERGGTYEQYF	TGTGCCAGCAGCTCTGAGCGGGGGGGAACTTACGAGCAGTACTTC
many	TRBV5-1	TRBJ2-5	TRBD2	CASSEGLAGGPRQTQYF	TGCGCCAGCAGCGAGGGACTAGCGGGGGGGCCGAGGCAGACCCAGTACTTC
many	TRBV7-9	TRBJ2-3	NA	CASSFPPGANTDTQYF	TGTGCCAGCAGCTTCCCCCCGGGGGCGAATACAGATACGCAGTATTTT
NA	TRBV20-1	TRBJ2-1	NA	CSASSISGSNEQFF	TGCAGTGCTAGTTCGATTAGTGGTTCAAATGAGCAGTTCTTC
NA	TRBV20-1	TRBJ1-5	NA	CSARDLRRTGNQPQHF	TGCAGTGCTAGAGATCTAAGAAGAACAGGCAATCAGCCCCAGCATTTT
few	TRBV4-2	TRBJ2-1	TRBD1	CASSQDPGGASYNEQFF	TGTGCCAGCAGCCAAGACCCAGGGGGCGCCTCCTACAATGAGCAGTTCTTC
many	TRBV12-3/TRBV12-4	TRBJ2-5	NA	CASTPQGVQETQYF	TGTGCCAGCACTCCACAGGGAGTCCAAGAGACCCAGTACTTC
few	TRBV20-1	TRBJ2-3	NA	CSASWGRVPSTDTQYF	TGCAGTGCTAGCTGGGGTAGGGTACCTAGCACAGATACGCAGTATTTT
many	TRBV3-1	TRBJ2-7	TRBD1	CASSPTGDEQYF	TGTGCCAGCAGTCCCACAGGGGACGAGCAGTACTTC
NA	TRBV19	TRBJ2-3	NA	CASSTGPRGQYF	TGTGCCAGCAGTACAGGGCCCCGGGGGCAGTATTTT
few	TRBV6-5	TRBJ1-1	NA	CASSYSREEAFF	TGTGCCAGCAGTTACTCTAGAGAAGAAGCTTTCTTT
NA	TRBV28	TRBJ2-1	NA	CASNPGKSNEQFF	TGTGCCAGCAACCCAGGGAAGTCCAATGAGCAGTTCTTC
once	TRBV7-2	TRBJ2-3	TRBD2	CASRVAGGLSTDTQYF	TGTGCCAGCAGGGTAGCGGGGGGGCTTAGCACAGATACGCAGTATTTT
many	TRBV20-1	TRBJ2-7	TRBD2	CSASLAGGYEQYF	TGCAGTGCTAGCCTAGCGGGGGGATACGAGCAGTACTTC
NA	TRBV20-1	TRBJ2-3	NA	CSARSWAQYF	TGCAGTGCTAGAAGCTGGGCGCAGTATTTT
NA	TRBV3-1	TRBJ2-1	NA	CASSSGTRTGDEQFF	TGTGCCAGCAGCTCCGGGACTAGGACAGGCGATGAGCAGTTCTTC
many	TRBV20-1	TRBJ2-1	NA	CSAGRGLDEQFF	TGCAGTGCCGGCCGGGGCCTGGATGAGCAGTTCTTC
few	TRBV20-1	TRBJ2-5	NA	CSAPTRQETQYF	TGCAGTGCTCCGACTAGACAAGAGACCCAGTACTTC
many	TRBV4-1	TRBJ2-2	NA	CASSPKSGFIAGELFF	TGCGCCAGCAGCCCAAAGAGTGGGTTCATTGCCGGGGAGCTGTTTTTT
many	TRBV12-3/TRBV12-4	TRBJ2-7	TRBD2	CASSLSSGSSYEQYF	TGTGCCAGCAGCTTATCTAGCGGGAGTTCCTACGAGCAGTACTTC
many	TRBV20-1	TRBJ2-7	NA	CSARLAQEQYF	TGCAGTGCTAGACTGGCTCAGGAGCAGTACTTC
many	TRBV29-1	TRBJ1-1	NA	CSVAGGPNTEAFF	TGCAGCGTTGCCGGGGGTCCGAACACTGAAGCTTTCTTT